Included here is one TCR beta chain sequence, with context. This table comes from immunoSEQ multiplex PCR, and its TCRdb copy is limited to in-frame clones, with some not included. The table has a few hundred thousand clones, 70% to 90% seen once. The CDR3 spans 18 residues. Germline lookup yields CDR1 MDHEN and CDR2 SYDVKM. V was pared by 4 bases and J by 1 base, with 9 bases of the junction left unmatched. This sample stems from a study of blood T cell repertoires in COVID-19. The receptor comes from a woman aged 25 to 39 with COVID-19, enrolled during active disease. Sequencing used peripheral blood. The genes are TRBV28 and TRBJ2-6; 8 positions match TRBD2. DNA of the CDR3: TGTGCCAGCAGTTCCCCTCGGGAGGGTATATCTGGGGCCAACGTCCTGACTTTC. It yields the protein CASSSPREGISGANVLTF.